Below are 17 T cell receptor beta chains sequenced from a single sample in a study of patients and donors after allogeneic stem cell transplantation. TCRdb processed the RT-PCR reads anew with MiXCR; each CDR3 protein has one entry. Here the sample spans around 70,000 distinct CDR3 sequences, 26% being singletons. The specimen was blood, either unsorted or a sorted T cell fraction (not recorded which). These receptors were collected from a human donor who was either an allogeneic HSCT recipient or a stem cell or donor lymphocyte infusion donor (not recorded which). It is not recorded whose cells these are; they may come from a transplant donor.

Comments on this clonotype: This may arise from a read error, as a much more abundant clone is one base away. The chain carries TRBV27 and TRBJ2-1; 7 bases align to TRBD2. The CDR3 is made up of 15 amino acids. Germline V gene sequence: CDR1 MNHEY, CDR2 SMNVEV (reference sequence). The CDR3 DNA reads TGTGCCAGCAGAAGGAGCGGGACCACCTACAATGTGCAGTTCTTC. Translation gives CASRRSGTTYNVQFF.

This clonotype was counted a few times. The CDR3 sequence: CATDSSYNSPLHF. DNA of the CDR3: TGTGCCACCGATAGCTCCTATAATTCACCCCTCCACTTT. The chain uses TRBV28 and TRBJ1-6; the D is unclear. CDR3 length equals 13 residues. Trimming shortened V by 10 bases and J by 0 bases, and 7 bases separated the two germline ends. Germline CDR1 reads MDHEN; CDR2 reads SYDVKM. Combining the CDR3 with reference TRBV28 and TRBJ1-6 gives the whole variable domain DVKVTQSSRYLVKRTGEKVFLECVQDMDHENMFWYRQDPGLGLRLIYFSYDVKMKEKGDIPEGYSVSREKKERFSLILESASTNQTSMYLCATDSSYNSPLHFGNGTRLTVT.

This clonotype was counted only a few times. This chain uses TRBV5-6 with TRBJ2-2, with unresolved D. Trimming took 0 bases from V and 4 from J, leaving 13 bases between them. This CDR3 has 16 residues. Germline-derived CDR1 and CDR2 are SGHDT and YYEEEE. CDR3 amino acids: CASSLAGYRVTGELFF. The CDR3 DNA reads TGTGCCAGCAGCTTGGCCGGGTACAGAGTCACCGGGGAGCTGTTTTTT.

The rearrangement uses TRBV28 and TRBJ1-3, with D unresolved. The CDR3 sequence is 15 residues long. Germline lookup yields CDR1 MDHEN and CDR2 SYDVKM. V lost 4 bases and J 4 bases, leaving 14 bases between the germline ends. This chain's CDR3 is CASSYRIWSGNTIYF. The CDR3 DNA reads as TGTGCCAGCAGTTACAGAATCTGGTCGGGAAACACCATATATTTT.

V and J are TRBV12-3 or TRBV12-4 and TRBJ1-3; 8 nucleotides line up with TRBD1. This CDR3 is built from 15 residues. J lost 8 bases, V lost 3 bases, and 9 bases had no gene match. Here the CDR3 DNA reads TGTGCCAGCAGTTTTTCCCCAGGGGGCTCGGACACCATATATTTT. It yields the protein CASSFSPGGSDTIYF.

This chain links TRBV29-1 with TRBJ2-2, with a tentative D call TRBD1 (6 bases). The V gene lost 4 bases and the J gene lost 4 bases, with 10 bases spanning the gap. Per germline, CDR1 SQVTM and CDR2 ANQGSEA. The CDR3 totals 13 residues. The CDR3, as DNA: TGCAGCGTTGTCGGACAGCTCACCGGGGAGCTGTTTTTT. Translating it yields CSVVGQLTGELFF.

The chain is built from TRBV27 and TRBJ2-1; 7 bases fit TRBD2. V shed 6 bases and J 4 bases; nucleotides not matched to a gene: 6. Germline assignment: CDR1 MNHEY and CDR2 SMNVEV (reference sequence). The CDR3 length is 14 residues. For the CDR3, the DNA is TGTGCCAGCAGCAAACTAGCGCGTTACAATGAGCAGTTCTTC. This translates into CASSKLARYNEQFF.

The genes are TRBV5-1 and TRBJ1-2; the D gene is possibly TRBD1 (6 bases). Trimming took 4 bases from V and 0 from J, leaving 13 bases between them. Germline CDR1 reads SGHRS; CDR2 reads YFSETQ. This CDR3 comprises 15 residues. CDR3 nucleotides: TGCGCCAGCAGCCTCGGACAGCAGCCTAACTATGGCTACACCTTC. Residues: CASSLGQQPNYGYTF.

This clonotype was recorded a few times. CDR3 amino acids: CASSSGQGTDTQYF. The CDR3 DNA follows: TGCGCCAGCAGCTCTGGACAGGGCACAGATACGCAGTATTTT. The rearrangement joins TRBV5-1 to TRBJ2-3; 7 bases match TRBD1. The CDR3 totals 14 residues. The junction had 2 bases not matched to a gene; V was cut back by 3 bases and J by 1 base. CDR1 and CDR2 (germline): SGHRS, YFSETQ.

V usage is TRBV5-1 and J usage is TRBJ1-2; D is ambiguous. V lost 3 bases, J lost 2 bases, and 2 bases lay in between. CDR3 size: 11 residues. Germline CDR1 reads SGHRS; CDR2 reads YFSETQ. The CDR3 loop is CASSSNYGYTF. CDR3 bases: TGCGCCAGCAGCTCGAACTATGGCTACACCTTC. Full variable domain (missing parts from reference TRBV5-1 and TRBJ1-2): KAGVTQTPRYLIKTRGQQVTLSCSPISGHRSVSWYQQTPGQGLQFLFEYFSETQRNKGNFPGRFSGRQFSNSRSEMNVSTLELGDSALYLCASSSNYGYTFGSGTRLTVV.

CDR3 protein: CASTRPLGFEQFF. CDR3 nucleotides: TGTGCCAGCACCCGACCCCTGGGGTTTGAGCAGTTCTTC. This sequence joins TRBV6-2 or TRBV6-3 and TRBJ2-1; D remains unclear. Trimming took off 7 bases at V and 9 bases at J, with 16 bases between the two ends. This CDR3 spans 13 amino acids. Germline CDR1 MNHEY, CDR2 SVGEGT.

This sequence joins TRBV4-1 and TRBJ1-5; D not certain. Germline assignment: CDR1 MGHRA and CDR2 YSYEKL. The V end was cut by 1 base, the J end by 3 bases, with 16 bases between. This CDR3 region has 17 residues. The CDR3 loop is CASSQVGYIPTNQPQHF. DNA for the CDR3: TGCGCCAGCAGCCAAGTAGGATACATACCAACCAATCAGCCCCAGCATTTT.

In this sample, this clonotype turned up a few times. This rearrangement joins TRBV7-9 to TRBJ1-2; no reliable D call. The germline V gene has CDR1 SEHNR and CDR2 FQNEAQ (reference sequence). The CDR3 is 13 amino acids. V was clipped by 5 bases and J by 3 bases, with 10 bases between them. CDR3 DNA: TGTGCCAGCAGCCGGCCTTTGGACTATGGCTACACCTTC. This gives the protein CASSRPLDYGYTF.

This rearrangement joins TRBV5-1 to TRBJ1-6, with D tentatively TRBD1 (5 bases). V lost 4 bases to trimming and J lost 2 bases, with 10 bases between them. CDR1 and CDR2 from the germline V gene are SGHRS and YFSETQ. The CDR3 spans 15 residues. This CDR3 reads CASSQRGAYNSPLHF. In nucleotides, the CDR3 is TGCGCCAGCAGCCAGAGGGGAGCCTATAATTCACCCCTCCACTTT.

V and J are TRBV7-6 and TRBJ2-1, with D perhaps matching TRBD1 or TRBD2 (5 bases each). The V and J ends lost 6 bases and 1 base respectively, with 16 bases between them. The germline V gene encodes CDR1 SGHVS and CDR2 FNYEAQ. This CDR3 has 16 amino acids. The CDR3 region is CASSRPGRSSYNEQFF. CDR3 DNA sequence: TGTGCCAGCAGTCGCCCGGGACGGAGTTCCTACAATGAGCAGTTCTTC.

This chain links TRBV28 with TRBJ2-6; 7 bases match TRBD1. J lost 4 bases, V lost 3 bases, and 3 bases had no gene match. The length of the CDR3 is 15 residues. From germline, CDR1 is MDHEN and CDR2 SYDVKM. CDR3 coding DNA: TGTGCCAGCAGTTTTCCGGGACAGGGGGCCAACGTCCTGACTTTC. The encoded protein is CASSFPGQGANVLTF.

This clonotype is judged medium-sized. The chain employs TRBV7-9 and TRBJ2-1; maybe TRBD1 (6 bases). The CDR3 runs 17 residues. Looked up from germline, CDR1 is SEHNR and CDR2 is FQNEAQ (reference sequence). Trimming took 2 bases from V and 8 from J, leaving 22 bases between them. For the CDR3, the DNA is TGTGCCAGCAGCTTATCTAGGGACAAGAGGAGTGTCGATGAGCAGTTCTTC. Encoded protein: CASSLSRDKRSVDEQFF.